Below are 22 T cell receptor beta chains sequenced from a single sample in a study of shared clonotypes between healthy human individuals. Profiled with immunoSEQ multiplex PCR; TCRdb holds only in-frame clones, not every one. The sample lists about 2.4 million clones, roughly 93% occurring once. Material for sequencing was naive CD4+ T cells from PBMCs. This sample's subset: CD45RA+ positively selected. These receptors all come from a young man in good health. Some clones in this sample may be carry-over from other donors' samples.

The rearrangement joins TRBV4-3 to TRBJ2-2, with TRBD2 matching over 12 bases. Per germline, CDR1 LGHNA and CDR2 YSLEER. The V segment lost 8 bases and the J segment 1 base; nucleotides outside the gene matches: 8. The CDR3 has 17 amino acids. The CDR3 sequence: CASGGLAGGENTGELFF. CDR3 coding DNA: TGCGCCAGCGGAGGGCTAGCGGGAGGGGAGAACACCGGGGAGCTGTTTTTT.

The genes are TRBV5-1 and TRBJ1-4; 9 bases align to TRBD1. Unmatched junction bases numbered 9, after V lost 7 bases and J lost 8 bases. CDR3 length: 14 amino acids. Germline CDR1 reads SGHRS; CDR2 reads YFSETQ. The CDR3 coding sequence is TGCGCCAGCGGAACCGGGACAGGGATGGAAAAACTGTTTTTT. As protein: CASGTGTGMEKLFF.

The rearrangement links TRBV28 to TRBJ2-7; D is perhaps TRBD1 (6 bases). Trimming stripped 6 bases from V and 1 base from J, with 10 bases between. The CDR3 spans 13 residues. CDR1 is MDHEN, CDR2 SYDVKM, per germline. The DNA for the CDR3 is TGTGCCAGCAGATCCGGGACATCCTACGAGCAGTACTTC. Protein sequence: CASRSGTSYEQYF.

The J gene is TRBJ2-1, the V gene TRBV27; maybe TRBD2 (6 bases). The germline gives CDR1 MNHEY, CDR2 SMNVEV (reference sequence). The CDR3 consists of 13 residues. Trimming took 3 bases from V and 10 from J, leaving 13 bases between them. The CDR3 nucleotides are TGTGCCAGCAGTTTCCCTCCTGGGAGGGAGCAGTTCTTC. Translating gives CASSFPPGREQFF.

J is TRBJ2-4 and V is TRBV15; no definite D call. This CDR3 has 16 amino acids. V was cut by 0 bases and J by 0 bases, with 9 bases left in between. The germline gives CDR1 LNHNV, CDR2 YYDKDF (reference sequence). The CDR3 loop is CATSRDGPLAKNIQYF. In DNA form, the CDR3 reads TGTGCCACCAGCAGAGATGGACCACTAGCCAAAAACATTCAGTACTTC.

This rearrangement joins TRBV15 to TRBJ2-5; a possible D gene is TRBD1 (5 bases). V lost 8 bases to trimming and J lost 1 base, with 14 bases between them. CDR1 is LNHNV and CDR2 is YYDKDF in the germline V gene (reference sequence). This CDR3 is built from 14 residues. In DNA, the CDR3 is TGTGCCACCCGGACACCTTCTAGCCAAGAGACCCAGTACTTC. Residues: CATRTPSSQETQYF.

This clone appeared once. In DNA, the CDR3 is TGTGCCAGCTCACCACGGTGGTCTAGTACAGAGACAGATACGCAGTATTTT. Translated: CASSPRWSSTETDTQYF. This chain joins TRBV18 and TRBJ2-3; the D is unclear. The germline V and J ends were trimmed by 1 base and 3 bases, with 17 bases remaining between them. The CDR3 extends over 17 amino acids. Germline V gene data show CDR1 as KGHSH and CDR2 as LQKENI.

V gene TRBV28 combines with J gene TRBJ1-5; 10 bases fit TRBD1. With 5 bases clipped from V and 6 bases from J, the junction kept 16 bases outside the gene matches. CDR1 is MDHEN, CDR2 SYDVKM, per germline. CDR3 size: 18 residues. CDR3 DNA sequence: TGTGCCAGCAGTCCCCCTACACAGACAGGGGGCGGAGGTCAGCCCCAGCATTTT. It encodes CASSPPTQTGGGGQPQHF.

This rearrangement joins TRBV6-1 to TRBJ2-5; D might be TRBD2 (5 bases). V lost 3 bases and J 1 base, leaving 12 bases between the germline ends. Germline CDR1 and CDR2: MNHNS and SASEGT. The CDR3 length is 15 residues. The CDR3 region has the DNA TGTGCCAGCAGTGATCAACTAGGGCTCCAAGAGACCCAGTACTTC. Amino acid sequence: CASSDQLGLQETQYF.

V and J are TRBV9 and TRBJ2-3, with 8 bases fitting TRBD1. The germline V gene has CDR1 SGDLS and CDR2 YYNGEE. V was pared by 4 bases and J by 5 bases, with 6 bases of the junction left unmatched. This CDR3 has 14 residues. CDR3 bases: TGTGCCAGCAGCACGAGGACAGGGCTAGATACGCAGTATTTT. It yields the protein CASSTRTGLDTQYF.

The rearrangement links TRBV2 to TRBJ2-6; TRBD1 is a possible D gene (6 bases). The CDR3 has 14 residues. Germline V lookup: CDR1 SNHLY, CDR2 FYNNEI. The V end lost 8 bases, the J end lost 2 bases, and 10 bases lay between the germline ends. CDR3 DNA: TGTGCCAGCGTTGGGACACCTGGGGCCAACGTCCTGACTTTC. Amino acids: CASVGTPGANVLTF.

This clone was seen only once. The rearrangement uses TRBV2 and TRBJ2-5; 7 positions match TRBD2. Germline lookup yields CDR1 SNHLY and CDR2 FYNNEI. This CDR3 region has 15 residues. Losses at the gene ends were 4 bases for V and 1 base for J; bases not matched to a gene: 6. This chain's CDR3 is CASSGGGASQETQYF. The DNA of the CDR3 is TGTGCCAGCAGTGGGGGGGGAGCCTCCCAAGAGACCCAGTACTTC.

The rearrangement uses TRBV27 and TRBJ2-1; D is tentatively TRBD1 or TRBD2 (6 bases each). Germline CDR1 MNHEY, CDR2 SMNVEV (reference sequence). This CDR3 contains 16 residues. Trimming removed 8 bases at V and 7 bases at J, with 24 bases between. CDR3 in DNA: TGTGCCAGCTCGCTCCGAGTCACCGGGGGCCCGAATGAGCAGTTCTTC. Protein: CASSLRVTGGPNEQFF.

The chain combines TRBV28 with TRBJ1-1, with 7 bases fitting TRBD1. The CDR3 is made up of 15 amino acids. V lost 5 bases to trimming and J lost 0 bases; unmatched junction nucleotides: 6. Germline V gene sequence: CDR1 MDHEN, CDR2 SYDVKM. CDR3 nucleotides: TGTGCCAGCAGTCCTAGGGGGCAGGTGAACACTGAAGCTTTCTTT. Its translation is CASSPRGQVNTEAFF.

V is TRBV7-9 and J is TRBJ1-3; maybe TRBD1 (5 bases). The CDR3 is made up of 14 amino acids. V lost 3 bases and J lost 6, with 12 bases in between. Germline V CDR1 and CDR2: SEHNR, FQNEAQ (reference sequence). For the CDR3, the DNA is TGTGCCAGCAGCTTGGTGCAGGGCTCAAACACCATATATTTT. Translated: CASSLVQGSNTIYF. The variable domain in full, completed from reference TRBV7-9 and TRBJ1-3, reads DTGVSQNPRHKITKRGQNVTFRCDPISEHNRLYWYRQTLGQGPEFLTYFQNEAQLEKSRLLSDRFSAERPKGSFSTLEIQRTEQGDSAMYLCASSLVQGSNTIYFGEGSWLTVV.

CDR3 amino acids: CASSNNRGTYEQYF. CDR3 DNA: TGTGCCAGCAGTAACAACAGGGGTACCTACGAGCAGTACTTC. The gene calls are TRBV6-5 and TRBJ2-7; 7 positions agree with TRBD1. The CDR3 is 14 residues long. Losses at the gene ends were 5 bases for V and 2 bases for J; bases not matched to a gene: 6. In germline, CDR1 is MNHEY, CDR2 SVGAGI.

The chain recombines TRBV5-1 with TRBJ1-2; no clear D. V lost 1 base to trimming and J lost 9 bases, with 19 bases between them. Germline V gene data show CDR1 as SGHRS and CDR2 as YFSETQ. CDR3 length: 15 amino acids. Here the CDR3 reads CASSLYDDPKRSYTF. As DNA, the CDR3 is TGCGCCAGCAGCTTGTATGACGATCCCAAGCGTAGCTACACCTTC.

V and J are TRBV5-6 and TRBJ2-3; D not resolved. V dropped 0 bases and J dropped 4 bases, with 6 bases sitting between them. The CDR3 has 13 residues. CDR1 SGHDT and CDR2 YYEEEE come from the germline V gene. CDR3 protein: CASSLGIPDTQYF. CDR3 bases: TGTGCCAGCAGCTTGGGGATCCCAGATACGCAGTATTTT.

The rearrangement links TRBV6-5 to TRBJ2-1; 8 bases map to TRBD2. The CDR3 contains 14 residues. The junction had 6 bases not matched to a gene; V was cut back by 5 bases and J by 6 bases. Germline CDR1 reads MNHEY; CDR2 reads SVGAGI. CDR3 protein: CASSPGRAVNEQFF. Written as DNA, the CDR3 is TGTGCCAGCAGTCCCGGGAGGGCCGTCAATGAGCAGTTCTTC.

About this clone itself: The sample holds other DNA sequences that translate to the same CDR3. The gene calls are TRBV9 and TRBJ2-2; the D is unclear. Between the trimmed V and J ends, which lost 4 bases and 1 base, there was a span of 11 bases. Germline loops: CDR1 SGDLS, CDR2 YYNGEE. This CDR3 has 15 amino acids. CDR3 region: CASSPRTGNTGELFF. As DNA, the CDR3 is TGTGCCAGCAGCCCACGGACGGGGAACACCGGGGAGCTGTTTTTT.

The chain has TRBV19 and TRBJ2-7; 10 bases agree with TRBD1. J lost 0 bases, V lost 3 bases, and 5 bases had no gene match. The CDR3 is 16 amino acids. From germline, CDR1 is LNHDA and CDR2 SQIVND (reference sequence). CDR3 nucleotide sequence: TGTGCCAGTAGTATCACCGGGACAGGGGTCTCCTACGAGCAGTACTTC. Its protein product is CASSITGTGVSYEQYF.

The chain couples TRBV30 to TRBJ1-2; 11 bases are a match to TRBD1. Per the germline V gene, CDR1 is GTSNPN and CDR2 is SVGIG (reference sequence). V lost 8 bases to trimming and J lost 5 bases; unmatched junction nucleotides: 13. CDR3 length equals 15 residues. The CDR3 bases are TGTGCCGGCGGACAGGGGGCCCATAATGGATATGGCTACACCTTC. Amino acid sequence: CAGGQGAHNGYGYTF.